This T cell receptor (beta chain) originates from a study of cytomegalovirus exposure and HLA in healthy donors. General study results and limits: Rare TCR sequences predominated, though certain public TCRs were found in many donors. Among the CMV-associated chains, three were confirmed in vitro as specific for CMV antigens. Overall, roughly 170 TCR beta chains were annotated as cytomegalovirus-associated. According to reports, the classifier identified cytomegalovirus status with high specificity and sensitivity.

About this clone itself: Its antigen is not known.

The method was immunoSEQ multiplex PCR; TCRdb's version includes in-frame clones alone and lacks a portion of them. The sample has some 310,000 clones, around 90% seen once. The TCR sequence derives from a man younger than 45 in good health and CMV-seronegative. Sequencing was done on a sample of PBMCs.

Here the CDR3 reads CASSFTSGVLETQYF. DNA of the CDR3: TGTGCCAGCAGCTTTACTAGCGGGGTCTTGGAGACCCAGTACTTC. The chain recombines TRBV7-6 with TRBJ2-5, with 10 bases fitting TRBD2. V shed 3 bases and J 5 bases; nucleotides not matched to a gene: 6. The V gene's germline CDR1 is SGHVS and CDR2 FNYEAQ. The CDR3 covers 15 residues.